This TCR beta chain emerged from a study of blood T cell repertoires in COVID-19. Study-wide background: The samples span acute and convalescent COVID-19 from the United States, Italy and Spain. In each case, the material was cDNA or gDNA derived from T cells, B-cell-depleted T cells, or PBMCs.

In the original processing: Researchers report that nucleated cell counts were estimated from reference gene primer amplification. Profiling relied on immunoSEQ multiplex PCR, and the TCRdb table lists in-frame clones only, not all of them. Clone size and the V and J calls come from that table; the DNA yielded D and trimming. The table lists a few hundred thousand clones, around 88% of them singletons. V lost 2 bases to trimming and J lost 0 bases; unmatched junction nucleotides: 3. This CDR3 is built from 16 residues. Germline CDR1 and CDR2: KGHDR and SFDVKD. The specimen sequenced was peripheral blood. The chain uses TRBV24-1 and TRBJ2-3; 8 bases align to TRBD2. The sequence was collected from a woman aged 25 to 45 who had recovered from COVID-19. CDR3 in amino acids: CATSDWSGGSTDTQYF. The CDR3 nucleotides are TGTGCCACCAGTGATTGGAGCGGGGGAAGCACAGATACGCAGTATTTT.